The 30 T cell receptor beta chains listed next were all sequenced from one sample in a study of blood T cell repertoires in COVID-19. Assay: immunoSEQ multiplex PCR; the TCRdb copy retains only in-frame clones and omits some. The data contain roughly 260,000 clones, around nine tenths of them singletons. The sequencing sample was made of peripheral blood. The source is a middle-aged man who had recovered from COVID-19.

This clone showed up just a few times. The chain employs TRBV5-6 and TRBJ2-3, with TRBD1 as a possible D gene (6 bases). This CDR3 is built from 15 residues. Per germline, CDR1 SGHDT and CDR2 YYEEEE. V lost 4 bases and J lost 2, with 14 bases in between. CDR3 DNA sequence: TGTGCCAGCAGCCCCTACAGGGCCTTCACAGATACGCAGTATTTT. Translated, it gives CASSPYRAFTDTQYF.

The V call is TRBV7-9, the J call TRBJ1-2, with a tentative D call TRBD1 (5 bases). V lost 1 base to trimming and J lost 5 bases, with 11 bases between them. CDR3 length equals 14 residues. In germline, CDR1 is SEHNR, CDR2 FQNEAQ (reference sequence). Here the CDR3 DNA reads TGTGCCAGCAGCTTAGGCCAGGGAATATATGGCTACACCTTC. This encodes CASSLGQGIYGYTF.

Only one count was recorded for this clone. The chain links TRBV15 to TRBJ2-7; TRBD1 aligns across 7 bases. With 2 bases clipped from V and 2 bases from J, the junction kept 6 bases outside the gene matches. The CDR3 covers 15 residues. The V gene's germline CDR1 is LNHNV and CDR2 YYDKDF (reference sequence). CDR3 sequence: CATSRQDRVTYEQYF. In nucleotides, the CDR3 is TGTGCCACCAGCAGACAAGACAGGGTTACCTACGAGCAGTACTTC.

The chain combines TRBV5-3 with TRBJ1-1; D remains unclear. TRBV5-3 carries the ORF label, with uncertain function. The CDR3 loop spans 13 amino acids. Deletions cut 2 bases from V and 1 base from J, with 6 bases between. CDR3 nucleotides: TGTGCCAGAAGCTTCCGGAGGAACACTGAAGCTTTCTTT. It codes for CARSFRRNTEAFF.

The chain employs TRBV12-5 and TRBJ1-2; D is uncertain. V was cut by 8 bases and J by 6 bases, with 10 bases left in between. This CDR3 has 11 amino acids. Germline loops: CDR1 LGHNT, CDR2 FRNRAP. CDR3 protein: CASFTRDGYTF. DNA for the CDR3: TGTGCTAGTTTTACGAGGGATGGCTACACCTTC.

The chain uses TRBV5-1 and TRBJ2-7; D not certain. Between the trimmed V and J ends, which lost 1 base and 2 bases, there was a span of 4 bases. CDR1 is SGHRS, CDR2 YFSETQ, per germline. The CDR3 sequence is 12 residues long. The CDR3 DNA is TGCGCCAGCAGCTTGCGTCCCTACGAGCAGTACTTC. Its translation is CASSLRPYEQYF.

The chain links TRBV19 to TRBJ2-2; no clear D. Germline values: CDR1 LNHDA, CDR2 SQIVND (reference sequence). V was pared by 0 bases and J by 7 bases, with 21 bases between. This CDR3 region has 18 residues. The CDR3 DNA is TGTGCCAGTAGTATAGATCGCTCGAGACGGTTTGGGCACGGGGAGCTGTTTTTT. It encodes CASSIDRSRRFGHGELFF.

The V gene is TRBV9, the J gene TRBJ2-3, with 7 bases matching TRBD1. J lost 5 bases, V lost 4 bases, and 13 bases had no gene match. Germline assignment: CDR1 SGDLS and CDR2 YYNGEE. This CDR3 region has 16 residues. This CDR3 is CASSLGGQAYKDTQYF. CDR3 bases: TGTGCCAGCAGCCTTGGAGGACAGGCGTACAAAGATACGCAGTATTTT.

V and J are TRBV19 and TRBJ1-2; D unresolved. Between the trimmed V and J ends, which lost 1 base and 3 bases, there was a span of 12 bases. The CDR3 contains 15 residues. In germline, CDR1 is LNHDA, CDR2 SQIVND (reference sequence). Here the CDR3 reads CASSIGGSGHYGYTF. Written as DNA, the CDR3 is TGTGCCAGTAGTATAGGCGGCAGCGGGCACTATGGCTACACCTTC.

The chain links TRBV7-6 to TRBJ2-2; TRBD1 matches at 10 bases. Germline values: CDR1 SGHVS, CDR2 FNYEAQ. V lost 5 bases to trimming and J lost 6 bases; unmatched junction nucleotides: 12. This CDR3 has 17 amino acids. CDR3 sequence: CASSLNPGQGIPGELFF. The CDR3, as DNA: TGTGCCAGCAGCCTGAATCCGGGACAGGGGATTCCCGGGGAGCTGTTTTTT.

The rearrangement links TRBV6-2 or TRBV6-3 to TRBJ2-2, with D possibly matching TRBD2 (6 bases). V shed 0 bases and J shed 1 base, with 12 bases lying between them. This CDR3 contains 17 residues. In germline, CDR1 is MNHEY, CDR2 SVGEGT. CDR3 nucleotides: TGTGCCAGCAGTTACTCGTCAGCGGGTGTGAACACCGGGGAGCTGTTTTTT. Its protein is CASSYSSAGVNTGELFF.

The J gene is TRBJ2-1, the V gene TRBV7-3, with 12 bases aligning to TRBD2. The CDR3 loop spans 18 amino acids. The V and J ends lost 4 bases and 0 bases, in that order; junction bases with no gene match: 7. CDR1 and CDR2 from the germline V gene are SGHTA and FQGTGA. The CDR3 here is CASSSGTSGRSSYNEQFF. The DNA of the CDR3 is TGTGCCAGCAGCTCTGGGACTAGCGGGCGGAGCTCCTACAATGAGCAGTTCTTC.

The chain links TRBV25-1 to TRBJ1-2, with D possibly matching TRBD1 (6 bases). The V and J ends lost 0 bases and 4 bases respectively, with 15 bases between them. The CDR3 extends over 16 amino acids. CDR1 is MGHDK and CDR2 is SYGVNS in the germline V gene. CDR3 nucleotides: TGTGCCAGCAGTGAATATGGGTCTCAGGGGACCTATGGCTACACCTTC. Translating it yields CASSEYGSQGTYGYTF.

The chain uses TRBV5-4 and TRBJ2-1; D unclear. Trimming removed 2 bases from V and 4 bases from J, with 7 bases in between. Germline CDR1 SGHNT, CDR2 YYREEE (reference sequence). This CDR3 spans 13 amino acids. The CDR3 DNA reads as TGTGCCAGCAGCTTATCCCTTTACAATGAGCAGTTCTTC. It translates to CASSLSLYNEQFF.

The V call is TRBV7-8, the J call TRBJ1-5; 7 positions agree with TRBD1. Germline V CDR1 and CDR2: SGHVS, FQNEAQ. CDR3 length: 16 amino acids. With V trimmed by 5 bases and J by 6 bases, 13 bases remained unmatched. In DNA form, the CDR3 reads TGTGCCAGCAGCCCCTCGAGGGGGCCCACGGTTCAGCCCCAGCATTTT. Translated, it gives CASSPSRGPTVQPQHF. Full variable domain (rest looked up from reference TRBV7-8 and TRBJ1-5): GAGVSQSPRYKVAKRGQDVALRCDPISGHVSLFWYQQALGQGPEFLTYFQNEAQLDKSGLPSDRFFAERPEGSVSTLKIQRTQQEDSAVYLCASSPSRGPTVQPQHFGDGTRLSIL.

The chain recombines TRBV9 with TRBJ2-7; 7 bases are shared with TRBD1. V lost 0 bases, J lost 6 bases, and 6 bases stayed unmatched. This CDR3 is 14 amino acids long. CDR1 is SGDLS, CDR2 YYNGEE, per germline. The CDR3 here is CASSVGDRASEQYF. DNA of the CDR3: TGTGCCAGCAGCGTAGGTGACAGGGCATCCGAGCAGTACTTC.

V and J are TRBV4-3 and TRBJ2-4; 8 bases match TRBD2. Per germline, CDR1 LGHNA and CDR2 YSLEER. V dropped 1 base and J dropped 9; count of bases not matched to a gene: 5. The CDR3 covers 14 residues. CDR3 sequence (DNA): TGCGCCAGCAGCCAAGCGAGCGGGAGCGGCATTCAGTACTTC. This encodes CASSQASGSGIQYF.

The rearrangement links TRBV7-9 to TRBJ1-1, with 12 bases matching TRBD1. V shed 6 bases and J 5 bases; nucleotides not matched to a gene: 4. The CDR3 is made up of 14 amino acids. Germline V gene sequence: CDR1 SEHNR, CDR2 FQNEAQ (reference sequence). This CDR3 is CASRPGQGATEAFF. The CDR3 region has the DNA TGTGCCAGCAGACCGGGACAGGGGGCGACTGAAGCTTTCTTT.

As to this clone: The same CDR3 is also encoded by other DNA sequences in this sample. The CDR3 is CASSVGQGAWNTEAFF. As DNA, the CDR3 is TGTGCCAGCAGCGTAGGGCAGGGGGCTTGGAACACTGAAGCTTTCTTT. The rearrangement joins TRBV9 to TRBJ1-1, with 8 bases lining up with TRBD1. The V gene end was trimmed by 0 bases and the J gene end by 1 base; junction bases not matched to a gene: 5. Looked up from germline, CDR1 is SGDLS and CDR2 is YYNGEE. This CDR3 spans 16 amino acids.

The J gene is TRBJ1-2, the V gene TRBV5-4; D call uncertain. Germline values: CDR1 SGHNT, CDR2 YYREEE (reference sequence). The V gene lost 0 bases and the J gene lost 1 base, with 7 bases spanning the gap. The CDR3 has 14 residues. CDR3 DNA sequence: TGTGCCAGCAGCTTGGAACGGGTTAACTATGGCTACACCTTC. Protein: CASSLERVNYGYTF.

The V gene is TRBV7-8, the J gene TRBJ2-1, with D possibly matching TRBD2 (6 bases). Trimming left V 5 bases short and J 4 bases short, with 18 bases between. Germline CDR1 is SGHVS and CDR2 is FQNEAQ. The CDR3 has 16 amino acids. This CDR3 is CASSPKVRGAYNEQFF. CDR3 coding DNA: TGTGCCAGCAGCCCAAAGGTTCGCGGGGCATACAATGAGCAGTTCTTC. The variable domain in full, completed from reference TRBV7-8 and TRBJ2-1, reads GAGVSQSPRYKVAKRGQDVALRCDPISGHVSLFWYQQALGQGPEFLTYFQNEAQLDKSGLPSDRFFAERPEGSVSTLKIQRTQQEDSAVYLCASSPKVRGAYNEQFFGPGTRLTVL.

The chain carries TRBV30 and TRBJ2-7, with D unresolved. Looked up from germline, CDR1 is GTSNPN and CDR2 is SVGIG (reference sequence). Trimming took off 1 base at V and 3 bases at J, with 13 bases between the two ends. The length of the CDR3 is 14 residues. CDR3 region: CAWSAPGLDYEQYF. The DNA of the CDR3 is TGTGCCTGGAGTGCTCCGGGTCTGGACTACGAGCAGTACTTC.

The V and J genes are TRBV7-9 and TRBJ2-1; no definite D call. Germline V gene sequence: CDR1 SEHNR, CDR2 FQNEAQ (reference sequence). The CDR3 is 12 residues long. With 5 bases removed from V and 10 bases from J, the gap between germline ends came to 12 bases. The CDR3 coding sequence is TGTGCCAGCAGCGCCCCAGGTGAGGAGCAGTTCTTC. Protein product: CASSAPGEEQFF.

This chain links TRBV4-3 with TRBJ2-1; 11 positions agree with TRBD2. The germline CDR1 and CDR2 sequences are LGHNA and YSLEER. V dropped 2 bases and J dropped 8; count of bases not matched to a gene: 11. This CDR3 region has 17 residues. The CDR3 sequence: CASSQTWTSGLVDEQFF. The CDR3 DNA follows: TGCGCCAGCAGCCAAACCTGGACTAGCGGGCTGGTCGATGAGCAGTTCTTC.

This clone has just one count. V usage is TRBV5-1 and J usage is TRBJ2-7; 7 bases match TRBD2. Trimming at V came to 4 bases and at J to 0 bases, leaving 19 bases not matched to a gene. Germline assignment: CDR1 SGHRS and CDR2 YFSETQ. This CDR3 region has 19 residues. The CDR3 region is CASSQVRRGSPSSSYEQYF. The DNA of the CDR3 is TGCGCCAGCAGCCAAGTACGGCGGGGGTCCCCGAGTTCCTCCTACGAGCAGTACTTC. Full variable domain (remainder filled in from reference TRBV5-1 and TRBJ2-7): KAGVTQTPRYLIKTRGQQVTLSCSPISGHRSVSWYQQTPGQGLQFLFEYFSETQRNKGNFPGRFSGRQFSNSRSEMNVSTLELGDSALYLCASSQVRRGSPSSSYEQYFGPGTRLTVT.

The chain is built from TRBV10-1 and TRBJ1-6; 8 nucleotides align to TRBD1. This CDR3 comprises 16 residues. Germline CDR1 and CDR2: WNHNN and SYGVQD (reference sequence). Unmatched junction bases numbered 11, after V lost 3 bases and J lost 10 bases. CDR3 loop: CASSDNPGTGRSPLHF. In nucleotides, the CDR3 is TGCGCCAGCAGTGATAACCCAGGGACAGGCCGGTCACCCCTCCACTTT.

The V gene is TRBV24-1, the J gene TRBJ2-7; 7 positions agree with TRBD1. The CDR3 is made up of 15 amino acids. The germline CDR1 and CDR2 sequences are KGHDR and SFDVKD. After removal of 4 bases from V and 4 bases from J, the junction contained 9 bases not matched to a gene. The CDR3 coding sequence is TGTGCCACCAGTGACCATGGACAGGATTGTTACGAGCAGTACTTC. It yields the protein CATSDHGQDCYEQYF.

The chain employs TRBV5-1 and TRBJ2-3; 10 positions agree with TRBD2. The ends lost 5 bases at V and 4 bases at J; junction bases unmatched: 10. Looked up from germline, CDR1 is SGHRS and CDR2 is YFSETQ. This CDR3 region has 16 residues. CDR3 sequence: CASRKISGGPADTQYF. The CDR3, as DNA: TGCGCCAGCAGAAAGATTAGCGGGGGGCCCGCAGATACGCAGTATTTT.

This chain joins TRBV5-8 and TRBJ2-1, with TRBD2 matching over 10 bases. Unmatched junction bases numbered 16, after V lost 4 bases and J lost 0 bases. The CDR3 spans 20 residues. Germline V lookup: CDR1 SGHTS, CDR2 YDEGEE. The CDR3 sequence: CASSGGQLAGGLSSYNEQFF. The CDR3 nucleotides are TGTGCCAGCAGCGGGGGCCAATTAGCGGGAGGACTTAGCTCCTACAATGAGCAGTTCTTC.

V is TRBV2 and J is TRBJ2-7, with D perhaps TRBD2 (7 bases). V lost 0 bases, J lost 4 bases, and 25 bases lay in between. The germline gives CDR1 SNHLY, CDR2 FYNNEI. The CDR3 totals 19 residues. The DNA for the CDR3 is TGTGCCAGCAGTGAAGCGCTGAGGCGGGGGCCCGTGGGGGTTTACGAGCAGTACTTC. The encoded protein is CASSEALRRGPVGVYEQYF.